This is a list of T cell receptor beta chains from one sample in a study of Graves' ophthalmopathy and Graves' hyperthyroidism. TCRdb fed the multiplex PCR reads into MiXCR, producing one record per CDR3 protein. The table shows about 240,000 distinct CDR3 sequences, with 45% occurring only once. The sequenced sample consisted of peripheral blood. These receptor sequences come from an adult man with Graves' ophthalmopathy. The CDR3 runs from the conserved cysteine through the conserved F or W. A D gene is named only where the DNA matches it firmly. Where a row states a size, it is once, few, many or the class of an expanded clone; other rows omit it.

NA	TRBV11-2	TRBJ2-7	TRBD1	CASSLGGFRGNEQYF	TGTGCCAGCAGCTTAGGGGGCTTCAGGGGGAACGAGCAGTACTTC
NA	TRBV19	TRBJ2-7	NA	CASSDRTLSYEQYF	TGTGCCAGTAGCGACAGGACACTCTCCTACGAGCAGTACTTC
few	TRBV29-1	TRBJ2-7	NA	CSVGPRGGPSYEQYF	TGCAGCGTTGGGCCAAGGGGAGGACCCAGCTACGAGCAGTACTTC
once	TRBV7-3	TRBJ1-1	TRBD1	CASSSSRTGRGTEAFF	TGTGCCAGCAGCTCATCCAGGACAGGGAGAGGCACTGAAGCTTTCTTT
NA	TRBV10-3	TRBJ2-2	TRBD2	CAVRRGGLTDGELFF	TGTGCCGTCCGTCGGGGGGGCCTGACGGACGGGGAGCTGTTTTTT
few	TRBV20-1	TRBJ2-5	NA	CSAPIGGTQYF	TGCAGTGCTCCCATAGGGGGGACCCAGTACTTC
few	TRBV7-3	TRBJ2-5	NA	CASSLGVHREETQYF	TGTGCCAGCAGCTTGGGCGTCCACAGGGAAGAGACCCAGTACTTC
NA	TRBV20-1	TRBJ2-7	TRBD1	CSARDLTGSFYEQYF	TGCAGTGCTAGAGATTTGACAGGGAGTTTCTACGAGCAGTACTTC
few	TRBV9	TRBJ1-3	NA	CASRAFSGNTIYF	TGTGCCAGCAGGGCATTCTCTGGAAACACCATATATTTT
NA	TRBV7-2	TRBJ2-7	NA	CASSFGAGSSYEQYF	TGTGCCAGCAGCTTTGGGGCGGGCAGCTCCTACGAGCAGTACTTC
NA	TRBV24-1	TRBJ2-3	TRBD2	CATGFGASGSDTQYF	TGTGCCACCGGGTTCGGGGCTAGCGGGAGTGATACGCAGTATTTT
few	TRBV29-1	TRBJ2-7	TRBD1	CSVYSRDRGLYEQYF	TGCAGCGTTTACTCCCGGGACAGGGGGTTATACGAGCAGTACTTC
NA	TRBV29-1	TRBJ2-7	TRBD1	CSVEDMRQGTTYEQYF	TGCAGCGTTGAAGATATGAGACAGGGGACCACCTACGAGCAGTACTTC
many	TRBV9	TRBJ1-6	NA	CASSVLGGPLHF	TGTGCCAGCAGCGTATTGGGGGGACCCCTCCACTTT
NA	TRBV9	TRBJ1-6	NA	CASSDLREGSYNSPLHF	TGTGCCAGCAGCGACCTCAGGGAAGGGTCCTATAATTCACCCCTCCACTTT
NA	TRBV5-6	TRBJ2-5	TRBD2	CASSNLGLEETQYF	TGTGCCAGCAGCAACCTGGGACTAGAAGAGACCCAGTACTTC
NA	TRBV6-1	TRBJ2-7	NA	CASSVRTVPYEQYF	TGTGCCAGCAGTGTCAGGACAGTACCCTACGAGCAGTACTTC
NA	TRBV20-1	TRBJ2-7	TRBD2	CSAIRLAGGRKRNEQYF	TGCAGTGCTATCAGACTAGCGGGGGGCCGAAAACGGAACGAGCAGTACTTC
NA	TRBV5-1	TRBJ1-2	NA	CASSSSQGMNYGYTF	TGCGCCAGCAGCTCTTCCCAGGGGATGAACTATGGCTACACCTTC
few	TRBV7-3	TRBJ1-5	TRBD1	CASSPPGTGAQPQHF	TGTGCCAGCAGCCCCCCCGGGACAGGGGCACAGCCCCAGCATTTT
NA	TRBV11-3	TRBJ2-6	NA	CASSKDSSGANVLTF	TGTGCCAGCAGCAAGGACAGCTCTGGGGCCAACGTCCTGACTTTC
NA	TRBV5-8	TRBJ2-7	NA	CASSQTGTFYEQYF	TGTGCCAGCAGCCAAACTGGGACTTTCTACGAGCAGTACTTC
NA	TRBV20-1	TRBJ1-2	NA	CSAAQGGHGHTF	TGCAGTGCGGCCCAGGGTGGGCATGGCCACACCTTC
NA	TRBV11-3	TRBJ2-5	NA	CASSLDPNRRETQYF	TGTGCCAGCAGCTTAGATCCCAATCGGAGGGAGACCCAGTACTTC
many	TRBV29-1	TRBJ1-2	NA	CSASQGYGYTF	TGCAGCGCCTCACAGGGTTATGGCTACACCTTC
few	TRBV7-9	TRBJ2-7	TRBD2	CASSLSGLAGKYEQYF	TGTGCCAGCAGCTTATCCGGACTAGCGGGAAAATACGAGCAGTACTTC
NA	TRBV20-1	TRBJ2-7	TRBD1	CSARPGQASYEQYF	TGCAGTGCTAGACCGGGACAGGCATCCTACGAGCAGTACTTC
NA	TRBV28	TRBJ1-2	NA	CASSSTGQGSGYTF	TGTGCCAGCAGCTCTACAGGTCAAGGGAGTGGCTACACCTTC
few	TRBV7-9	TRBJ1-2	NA	CASSRDVLDNYGYTF	TGTGCCAGCAGCCGGGACGTACTGGATAACTATGGCTACACCTTC